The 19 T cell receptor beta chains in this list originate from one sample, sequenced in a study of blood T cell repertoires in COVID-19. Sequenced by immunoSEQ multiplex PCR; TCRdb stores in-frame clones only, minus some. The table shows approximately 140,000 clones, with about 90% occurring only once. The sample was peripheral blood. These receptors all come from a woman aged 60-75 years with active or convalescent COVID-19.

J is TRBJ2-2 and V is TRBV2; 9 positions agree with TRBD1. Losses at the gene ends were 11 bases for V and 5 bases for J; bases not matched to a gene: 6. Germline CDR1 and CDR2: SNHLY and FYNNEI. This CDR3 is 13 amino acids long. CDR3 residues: CAGQGLRTGELFF. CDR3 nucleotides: TGTGCCGGACAGGGGCTCCGGACCGGGGAGCTGTTTTTT.

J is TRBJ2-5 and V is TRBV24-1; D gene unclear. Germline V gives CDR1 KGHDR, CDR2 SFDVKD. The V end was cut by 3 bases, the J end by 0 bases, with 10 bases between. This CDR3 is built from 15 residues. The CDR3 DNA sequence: TGTGCCACCAGTGATCCGGAGATGTACCAAGAGACCCAGTACTTC. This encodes CATSDPEMYQETQYF.

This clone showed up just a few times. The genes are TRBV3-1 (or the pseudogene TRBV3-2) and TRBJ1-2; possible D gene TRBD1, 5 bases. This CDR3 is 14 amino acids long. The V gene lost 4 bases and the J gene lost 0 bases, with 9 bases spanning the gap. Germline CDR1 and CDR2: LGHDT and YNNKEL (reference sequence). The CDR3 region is CASSPTVANYGYTF. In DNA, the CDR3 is TGTGCCAGCAGCCCGACAGTGGCTAACTATGGCTACACCTTC.

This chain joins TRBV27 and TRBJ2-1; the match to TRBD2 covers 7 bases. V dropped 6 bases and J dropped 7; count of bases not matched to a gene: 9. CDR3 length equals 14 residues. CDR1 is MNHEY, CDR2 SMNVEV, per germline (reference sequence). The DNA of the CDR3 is TGTGCCAGCAGCGGTCGCGTGGGAGGGAATGAGCAGTTCTTC. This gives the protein CASSGRVGGNEQFF.

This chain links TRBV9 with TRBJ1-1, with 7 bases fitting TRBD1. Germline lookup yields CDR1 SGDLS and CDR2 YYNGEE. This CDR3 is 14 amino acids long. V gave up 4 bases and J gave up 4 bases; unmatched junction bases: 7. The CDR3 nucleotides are TGTGCCAGCAGCAATCGACAGGGCCTCACTGAAGCTTTCTTT. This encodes CASSNRQGLTEAFF. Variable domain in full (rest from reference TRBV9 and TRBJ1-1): DSGVTQTPKHLITATGQRVTLRCSPRSGDLSVYWYQQSLDQGLQFLIQYYNGEERAKGNILERFSAQQFPDLHSELNLSSLELGDSALYFCASSNRQGLTEAFFGQGTRLTVV.

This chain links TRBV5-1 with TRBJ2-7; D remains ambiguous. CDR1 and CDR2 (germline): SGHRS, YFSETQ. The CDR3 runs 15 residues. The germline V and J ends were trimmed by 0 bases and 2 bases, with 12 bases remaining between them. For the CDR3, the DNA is TGCGCCAGCAGCTTGGGTTGGGCCAGTACCTACGAGCAGTACTTC. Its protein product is CASSLGWASTYEQYF.

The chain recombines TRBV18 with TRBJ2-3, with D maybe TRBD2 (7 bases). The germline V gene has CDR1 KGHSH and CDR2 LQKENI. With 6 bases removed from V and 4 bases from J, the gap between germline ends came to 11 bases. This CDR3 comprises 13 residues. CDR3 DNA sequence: TGTGCCAGCTCTCCGGGGGGCCCAGATACGCAGTATTTT. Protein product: CASSPGGPDTQYF.

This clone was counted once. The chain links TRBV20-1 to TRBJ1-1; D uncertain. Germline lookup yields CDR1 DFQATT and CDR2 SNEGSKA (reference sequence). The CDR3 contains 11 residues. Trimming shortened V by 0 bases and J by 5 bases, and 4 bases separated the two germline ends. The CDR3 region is CSARDRTEAFF. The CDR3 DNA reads TGCAGTGCTAGAGACCGTACTGAAGCTTTCTTT.

CDR3 sequence reads: CASSPSGQGVREQFF. CDR3 nucleotides: TGTGCCAGCTCACCAAGCGGACAGGGGGTAAGGGAGCAGTTCTTC. The chain joins TRBV18 to TRBJ2-1; 10 bases fit TRBD1. The length of the CDR3 is 15 residues. CDR1 is KGHSH, CDR2 LQKENI, per germline. The V segment lost 2 bases and the J segment 10 bases; nucleotides outside the gene matches: 8. Based on the CDR3 plus reference TRBV18 and TRBJ2-1, the full variable domain is NAGVMQNPRHLVRRRGQEARLRCSPMKGHSHVYWYRQLPEEGLKFMVYLQKENIIDESGMPKERFSAEFPKEGPSILRIQQVVRGDSAAYFCASSPSGQGVREQFFGPGTRLTVL.

The DNA of the CDR3 is TGTGCCAGCAGTCCGGGACTTATAACCGGGGAGCTGTTTTTT. Amino acid sequence: CASSPGLITGELFF. The chain carries TRBV6-5 and TRBJ2-2; tentatively, D is TRBD2 (6 bases). The V gene lost 5 bases and the J gene lost 5 bases, with 12 bases spanning the gap. CDR1 and CDR2 (germline): MNHEY, SVGAGI. The CDR3 has 14 residues.

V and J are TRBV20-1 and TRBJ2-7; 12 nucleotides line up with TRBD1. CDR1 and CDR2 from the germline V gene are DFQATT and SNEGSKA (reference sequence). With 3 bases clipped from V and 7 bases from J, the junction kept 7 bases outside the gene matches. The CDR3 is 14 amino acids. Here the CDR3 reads CSASRGQGAREQYF. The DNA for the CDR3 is TGCAGTGCTAGTAGGGGACAGGGGGCTAGAGAGCAGTACTTC.

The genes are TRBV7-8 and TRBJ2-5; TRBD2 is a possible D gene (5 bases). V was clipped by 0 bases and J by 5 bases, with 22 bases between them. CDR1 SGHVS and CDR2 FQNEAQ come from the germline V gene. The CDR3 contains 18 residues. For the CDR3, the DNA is TGTGCCAGCAGCTTAGCGCCCTGGCAGTTACGGGGAAGGGAGACCCAGTACTTC. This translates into CASSLAPWQLRGRETQYF.

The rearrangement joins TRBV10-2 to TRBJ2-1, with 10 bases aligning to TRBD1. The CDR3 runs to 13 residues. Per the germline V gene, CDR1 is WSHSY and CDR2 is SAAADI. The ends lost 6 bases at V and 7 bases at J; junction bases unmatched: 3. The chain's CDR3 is CASREGQGNEQFF. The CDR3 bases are TGCGCCAGCAGGGAGGGACAGGGGAATGAGCAGTTCTTC.

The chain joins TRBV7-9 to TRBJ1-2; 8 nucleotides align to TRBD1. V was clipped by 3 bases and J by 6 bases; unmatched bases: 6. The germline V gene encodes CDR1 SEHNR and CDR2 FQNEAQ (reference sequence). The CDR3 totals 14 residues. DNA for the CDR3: TGTGCCAGCAGCTTGACAGGGGCCTTAAATGGCTACACCTTC. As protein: CASSLTGALNGYTF.

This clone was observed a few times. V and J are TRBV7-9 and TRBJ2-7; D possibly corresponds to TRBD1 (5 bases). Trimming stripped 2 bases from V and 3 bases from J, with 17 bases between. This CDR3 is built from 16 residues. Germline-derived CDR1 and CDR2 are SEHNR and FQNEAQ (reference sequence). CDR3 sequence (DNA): TGTGCCAGCAGCTTATTTAAAGGGGAAAGTTTCTACGAGCAGTACTTC. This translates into CASSLFKGESFYEQYF.

The CDR3 spells CASSLTGGGDTQYF. The CDR3 coding sequence is TGTGCCAGCAGCTTAACGGGAGGTGGAGATACGCAGTATTTT. The chain joins TRBV11-2 to TRBJ2-3; 7 nucleotides agree with TRBD2. J gave up 5 bases and V 2 bases, and 4 bases lay outside the gene matches. The CDR3 consists of 14 residues. Germline V gene lookup returns CDR1 SGHAT and CDR2 FQNNGV.

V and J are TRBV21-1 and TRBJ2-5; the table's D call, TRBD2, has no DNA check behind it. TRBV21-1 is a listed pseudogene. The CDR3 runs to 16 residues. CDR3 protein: CASSRARLAAQETQYF. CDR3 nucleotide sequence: TGTGCCAGCAGCAGGGCGCGACTAGCGGCCCAAGAGACCCAGTACTTC.

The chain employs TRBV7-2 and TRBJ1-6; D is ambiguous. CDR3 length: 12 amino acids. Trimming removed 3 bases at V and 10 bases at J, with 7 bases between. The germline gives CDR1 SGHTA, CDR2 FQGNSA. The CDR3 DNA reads TGTGCCAGCAGCTTCGGGGTATCACCCCTCCACTTT. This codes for CASSFGVSPLHF.

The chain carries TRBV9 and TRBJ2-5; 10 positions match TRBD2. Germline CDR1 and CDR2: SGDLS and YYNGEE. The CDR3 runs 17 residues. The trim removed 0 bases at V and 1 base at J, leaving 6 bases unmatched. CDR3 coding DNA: TGTGCCAGCAGCGTAGGAGATAGCGGGGGGTTCCAAGAGACCCAGTACTTC. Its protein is CASSVGDSGGFQETQYF.